One T cell receptor beta chain is described in this entry. Original methodology: Estimates of nucleated cell counts were drawn from the amplification of reference gene primers. Assay used: immunoSEQ multiplex PCR; TCRdb lists only in-frame clones, some missing. V and J calls and clone size follow that table, whereas D and trimming were derived from the DNA. The sample includes about 350,000 clones, over 75% of them seen just once. The CDR3 sequence is 17 residues long. CDR1 and CDR2 (germline): MGHRA, YSYEKL. V shed 1 base and J shed 0 bases, with 10 bases lying between them. This specimen belongs to a study of blood T cell repertoires in COVID-19. Across the study: Researchers got acute and convalescent COVID-19 samples from the United States, Italy and Spain. PBMCs, B-cell-depleted T cells, or T cells were the source of the cDNA or gDNA that made up the material.

Participants' reported clinical history set cohort assignment. This TCR was sampled from a woman aged 25 to 39 who had recovered from COVID-19. The source material was PBMCs or T cells enriched from blood (not recorded which). This rearrangement joins TRBV4-1 to TRBJ2-6, with D unclear. As DNA, the CDR3 is TGCGCCAGCAGCCAAGGAGATGCCGTCTCTGGGGCCAACGTCCTGACTTTC. Its protein is CASSQGDAVSGANVLTF.